This record covers a single T cell receptor beta chain. Its antigen is undetermined. Sequencing involved patients with CD8+CD57+ cell expansion previously shown by flow cytometry. As a group, the patients uniformly had severe acquired aplastic anemia. When blood sampling took place, the patients had received no therapy. This sample is part of a study of CD8+CD57+ T cells in acquired aplastic anemia. Study overall: Each DNA sample taken from sorted CD4+ and CD8+ cells came to about 3.2 ug on average. Findings and caveats of the study: Patients and controls shared 25 to 30 CD8+ CDR3 sequences, which appeared highly expressed in patients and within their immunodominant clones.

Profiling of TCR beta VDJ combinations and CDR3 sequences used genomic DNA as template. TCRdb recomputed calls from the reads with MiXCR, one row per CDR3 protein. The sample lists about 270,000 distinct CDR3 sequences; less than 85% were seen once. Germline lookup yields CDR1 SGHTA and CDR2 FQGNSA. The CDR3 runs to 15 residues. V shed 3 bases, J shed 5 bases, and the junction held 8 bases outside the gene matches. The source is a human donor with aplastic anemia. The chain recombines TRBV7-2 with TRBJ2-7, with 9 bases matching TRBD2. Sequencing was done on a sample of sorted CD4+, CD8+, or CD8+CD57+ T cells (not recorded which) from PBMCs. The CDR3: CASSLAGTSYNEQYV. The DNA of the CDR3 is TGTGCCAGCAGCTTGGCCGGGACTAGCTACAACGAGCAGTACGTC.